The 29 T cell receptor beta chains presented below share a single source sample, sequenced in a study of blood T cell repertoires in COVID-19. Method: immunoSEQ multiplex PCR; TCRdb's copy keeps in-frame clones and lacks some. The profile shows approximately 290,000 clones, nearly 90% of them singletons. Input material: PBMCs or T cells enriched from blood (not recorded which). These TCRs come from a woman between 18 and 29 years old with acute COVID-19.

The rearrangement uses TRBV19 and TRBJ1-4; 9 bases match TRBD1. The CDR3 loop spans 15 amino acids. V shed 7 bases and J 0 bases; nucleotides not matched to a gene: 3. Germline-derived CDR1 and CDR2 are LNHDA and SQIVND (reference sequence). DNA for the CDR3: TGTGCCAGTATGGGACAGGGCTCAACTAATGAAAAACTGTTTTTT. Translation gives CASMGQGSTNEKLFF.

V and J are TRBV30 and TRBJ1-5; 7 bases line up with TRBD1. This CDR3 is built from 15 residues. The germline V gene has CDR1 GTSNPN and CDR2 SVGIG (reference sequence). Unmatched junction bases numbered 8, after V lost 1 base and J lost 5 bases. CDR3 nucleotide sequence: TGTGCCTGGAGTGGAGGGGGCTCGATGGATCAGCCCCAGCATTTT. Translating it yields CAWSGGGSMDQPQHF.

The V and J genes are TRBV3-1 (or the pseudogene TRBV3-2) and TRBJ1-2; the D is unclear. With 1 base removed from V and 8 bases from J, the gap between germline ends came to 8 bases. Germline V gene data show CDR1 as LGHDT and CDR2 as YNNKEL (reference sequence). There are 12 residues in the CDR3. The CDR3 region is CASSQGLRGYTF. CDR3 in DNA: TGTGCCAGCAGCCAAGGACTGAGAGGCTACACCTTC.

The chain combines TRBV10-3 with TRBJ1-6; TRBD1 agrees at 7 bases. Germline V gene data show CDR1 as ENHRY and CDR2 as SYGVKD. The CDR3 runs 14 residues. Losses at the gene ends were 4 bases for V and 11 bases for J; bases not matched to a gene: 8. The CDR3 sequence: CAISVRQGEPPLHF. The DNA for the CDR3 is TGTGCCATCAGTGTTCGACAGGGTGAACCACCCCTCCACTTT.

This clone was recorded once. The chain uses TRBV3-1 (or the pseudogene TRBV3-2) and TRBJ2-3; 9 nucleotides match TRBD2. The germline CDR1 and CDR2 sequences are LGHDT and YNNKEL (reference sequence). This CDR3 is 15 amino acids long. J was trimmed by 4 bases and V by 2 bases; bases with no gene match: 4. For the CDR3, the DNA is TGTGCCAGCAGCCAACCAGCGGGAGGCTCAGATACGCAGTATTTT. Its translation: CASSQPAGGSDTQYF.

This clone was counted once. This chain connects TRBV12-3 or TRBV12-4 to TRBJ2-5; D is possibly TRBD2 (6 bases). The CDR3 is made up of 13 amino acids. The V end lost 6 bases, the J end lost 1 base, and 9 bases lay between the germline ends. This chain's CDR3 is CASRRRGQETQYF. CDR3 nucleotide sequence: TGTGCCAGCAGGAGGCGGGGCCAAGAGACCCAGTACTTC.

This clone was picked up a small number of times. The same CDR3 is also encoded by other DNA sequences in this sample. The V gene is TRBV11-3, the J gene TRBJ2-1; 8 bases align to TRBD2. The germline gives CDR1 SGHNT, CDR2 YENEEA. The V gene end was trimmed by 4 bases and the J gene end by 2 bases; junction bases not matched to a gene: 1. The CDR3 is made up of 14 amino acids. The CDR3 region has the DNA TGTGCCAGCAGCTCGGGACTAGCCTACAATGAGCAGTTCTTC. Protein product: CASSSGLAYNEQFF.

CDR3 residues: CASSLLNNVGGMSLHF. The CDR3 nucleotides read TGTGCCAGCAGTTTATTGAACAACGTGGGGGGAATGTCTCTCCACTTT. The chain links TRBV27 to TRBJ1-6; the D gene is possibly TRBD1 (5 bases). CDR3 length: 16 residues. Trimming left V 1 base short and J 16 bases short, with 23 bases between. CDR1 and CDR2 (germline): MNHEY, SMNVEV (reference sequence).

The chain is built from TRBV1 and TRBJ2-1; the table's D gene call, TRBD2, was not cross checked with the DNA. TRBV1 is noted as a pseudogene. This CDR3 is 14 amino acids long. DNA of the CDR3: TGCACCAGCAGCCAAATGCGGCTGAACAATGAGCAGTTCTTC. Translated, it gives CTSSQMRLNNEQFF.

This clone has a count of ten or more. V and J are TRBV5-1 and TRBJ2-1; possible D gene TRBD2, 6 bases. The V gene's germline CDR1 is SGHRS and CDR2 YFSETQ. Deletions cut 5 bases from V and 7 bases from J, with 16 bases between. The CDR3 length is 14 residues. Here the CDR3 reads CASSSTGDLNEQFF. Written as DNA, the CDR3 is TGCGCCAGCAGTTCAACGGGAGATCTGAATGAGCAGTTCTTC.

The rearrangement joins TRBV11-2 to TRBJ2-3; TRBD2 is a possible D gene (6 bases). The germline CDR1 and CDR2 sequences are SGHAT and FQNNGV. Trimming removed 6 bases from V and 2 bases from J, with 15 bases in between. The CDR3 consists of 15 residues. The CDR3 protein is CASSSRASDTDTQYF. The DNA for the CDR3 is TGTGCCAGCAGTTCCCGGGCTAGCGACACAGATACGCAGTATTTT.

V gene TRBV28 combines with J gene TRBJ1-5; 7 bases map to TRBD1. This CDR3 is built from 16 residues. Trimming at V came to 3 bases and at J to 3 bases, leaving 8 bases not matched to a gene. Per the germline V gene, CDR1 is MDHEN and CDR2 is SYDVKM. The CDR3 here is CASSFSTGQINQPQHF. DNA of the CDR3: TGTGCCAGCAGTTTTTCAACGGGACAGATCAATCAGCCCCAGCATTTT. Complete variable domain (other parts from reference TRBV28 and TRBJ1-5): DVKVTQSSRYLVKRTGEKVFLECVQDMDHENMFWYRQDPGLGLRLIYFSYDVKMKEKGDIPEGYSVSREKKERFSLILESASTNQTSMYLCASSFSTGQINQPQHFGDGTRLSIL.

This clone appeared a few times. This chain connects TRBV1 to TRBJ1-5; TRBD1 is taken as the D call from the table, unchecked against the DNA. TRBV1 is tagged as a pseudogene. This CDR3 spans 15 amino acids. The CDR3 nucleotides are TGCACCAGCAGGCAGGACAGGGTGGGATATCAGCCCCAGCATTTT. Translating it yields CTSRQDRVGYQPQHF.

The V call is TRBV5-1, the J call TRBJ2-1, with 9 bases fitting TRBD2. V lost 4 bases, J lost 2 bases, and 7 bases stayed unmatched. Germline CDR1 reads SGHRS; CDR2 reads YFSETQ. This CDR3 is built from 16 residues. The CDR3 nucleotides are TGCGCCAGCAGCCTTAACATAGCGGGAGCCTACAATGAGCAGTTCTTC. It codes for CASSLNIAGAYNEQFF.

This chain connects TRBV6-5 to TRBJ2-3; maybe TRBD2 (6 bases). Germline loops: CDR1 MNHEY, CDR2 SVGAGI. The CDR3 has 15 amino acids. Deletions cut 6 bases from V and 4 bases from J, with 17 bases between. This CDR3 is CASSYGDSESDTQYF. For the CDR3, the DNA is TGTGCCAGCAGCTACGGGGACTCAGAGTCAGATACGCAGTATTTT.

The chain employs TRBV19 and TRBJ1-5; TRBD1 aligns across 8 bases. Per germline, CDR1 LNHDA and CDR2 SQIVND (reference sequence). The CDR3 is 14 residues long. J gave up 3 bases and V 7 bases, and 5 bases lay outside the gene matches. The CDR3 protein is CASKDRAHNQPQHF. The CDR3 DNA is TGTGCCAGTAAGGACAGGGCCCACAATCAGCCCCAGCATTTT. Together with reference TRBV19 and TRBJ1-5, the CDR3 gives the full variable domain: DGGITQSPKYLFRKEGQNVTLSCEQNLNHDAMYWYRQDPGQGLRLIYYSQIVNDFQKGDIAEGYSVSREKKESFPLTVTSAQKNPTAFYLCASKDRAHNQPQHFGDGTRLSIL.

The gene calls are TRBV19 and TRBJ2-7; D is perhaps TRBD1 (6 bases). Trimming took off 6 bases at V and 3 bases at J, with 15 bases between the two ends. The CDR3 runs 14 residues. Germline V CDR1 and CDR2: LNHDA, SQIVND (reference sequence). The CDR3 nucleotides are TGTGCCAGTAGCGGACAGTTTAGGAGCTACGAGCAGTACTTC. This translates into CASSGQFRSYEQYF.

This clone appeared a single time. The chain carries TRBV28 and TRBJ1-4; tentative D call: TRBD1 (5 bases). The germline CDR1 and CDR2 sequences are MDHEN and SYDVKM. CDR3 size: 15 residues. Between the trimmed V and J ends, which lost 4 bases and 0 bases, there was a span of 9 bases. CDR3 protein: CASSYGGATNEKLFF. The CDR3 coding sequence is TGTGCCAGCAGTTATGGGGGGGCAACTAATGAAAAACTGTTTTTT.

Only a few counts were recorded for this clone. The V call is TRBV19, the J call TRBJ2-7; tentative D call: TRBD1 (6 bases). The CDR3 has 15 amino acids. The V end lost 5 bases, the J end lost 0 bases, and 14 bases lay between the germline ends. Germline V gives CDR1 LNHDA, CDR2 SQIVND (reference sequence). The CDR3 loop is CASSWSRGSSYEQYF. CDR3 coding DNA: TGTGCCAGTAGTTGGTCAAGGGGGAGCTCCTACGAGCAGTACTTC.

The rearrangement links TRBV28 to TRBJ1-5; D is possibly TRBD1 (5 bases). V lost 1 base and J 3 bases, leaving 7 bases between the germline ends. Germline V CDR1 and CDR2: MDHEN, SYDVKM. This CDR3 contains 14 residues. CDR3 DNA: TGTGCCAGCAGTTTATCAGGGATCAATCAGCCCCAGCATTTT. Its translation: CASSLSGINQPQHF.

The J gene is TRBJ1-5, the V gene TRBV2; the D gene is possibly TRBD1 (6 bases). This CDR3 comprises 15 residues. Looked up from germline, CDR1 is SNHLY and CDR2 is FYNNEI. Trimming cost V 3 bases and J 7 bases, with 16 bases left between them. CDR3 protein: CASSEGGPLGQPQHF. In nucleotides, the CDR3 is TGTGCCAGCAGTGAGGGGGGGCCACTGGGACAGCCCCAGCATTTT. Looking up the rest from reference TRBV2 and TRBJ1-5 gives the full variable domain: EPEVTQTPSHQVTQMGQEVILRCVPISNHLYFYWYRQILGQKVEFLVSFYNNEISEKSEIFDDQFSVERPDGSNFTLKIRSTKLEDSAMYFCASSEGGPLGQPQHFGDGTRLSIL.

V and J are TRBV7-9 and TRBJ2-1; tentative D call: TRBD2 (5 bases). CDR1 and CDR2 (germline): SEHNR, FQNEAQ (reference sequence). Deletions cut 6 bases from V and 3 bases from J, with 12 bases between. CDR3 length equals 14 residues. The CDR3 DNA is TGTGCCAGCAGTAAAGGACTCGACTACAATGAGCAGTTCTTC. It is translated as CASSKGLDYNEQFF.

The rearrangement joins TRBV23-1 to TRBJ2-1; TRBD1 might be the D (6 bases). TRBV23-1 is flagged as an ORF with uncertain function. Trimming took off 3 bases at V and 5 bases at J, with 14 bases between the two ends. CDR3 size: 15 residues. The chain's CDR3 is CASSQDRDKDNEQFF. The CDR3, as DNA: TGCGCCAGCAGTCAGGACCGGGACAAGGACAATGAGCAGTTCTTC.

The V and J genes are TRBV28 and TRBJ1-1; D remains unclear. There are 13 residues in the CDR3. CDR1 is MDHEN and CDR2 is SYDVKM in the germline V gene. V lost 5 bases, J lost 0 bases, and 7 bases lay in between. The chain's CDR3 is CASSRSVNTEAFF. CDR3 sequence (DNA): TGTGCCAGCAGTCGGAGTGTGAACACTGAAGCTTTCTTT.

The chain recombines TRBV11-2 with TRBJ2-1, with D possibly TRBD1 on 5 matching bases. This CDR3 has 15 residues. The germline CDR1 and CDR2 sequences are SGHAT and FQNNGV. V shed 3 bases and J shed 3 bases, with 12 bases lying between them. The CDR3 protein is CASSLWQGLYNEQFF. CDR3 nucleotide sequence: TGTGCCAGCAGCTTGTGGCAGGGCCTCTACAATGAGCAGTTCTTC.

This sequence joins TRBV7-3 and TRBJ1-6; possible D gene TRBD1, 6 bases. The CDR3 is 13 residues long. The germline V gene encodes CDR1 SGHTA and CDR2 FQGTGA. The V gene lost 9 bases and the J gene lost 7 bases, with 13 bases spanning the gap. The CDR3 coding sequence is TGTGCCAGTGCAGGGGCGAGAAATTCACCCCTCCACTTT. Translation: CASAGARNSPLHF. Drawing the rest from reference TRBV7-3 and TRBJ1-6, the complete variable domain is GAGVSQTPSNKVTEKGKYVELRCDPISGHTALYWYRQSLGQGPEFLIYFQGTGAADDSGLPNDRFFAVRPEGSVSTLKIQRTERGDSAVYLCASAGARNSPLHFGNGTRLTVT.

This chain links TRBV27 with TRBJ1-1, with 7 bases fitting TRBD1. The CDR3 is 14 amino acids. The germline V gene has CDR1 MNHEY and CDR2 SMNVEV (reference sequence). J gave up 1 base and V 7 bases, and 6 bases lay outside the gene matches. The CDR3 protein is CASIDRAGNTEAFF. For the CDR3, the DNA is TGTGCCAGCATCGACAGGGCGGGGAACACTGAAGCTTTCTTT.

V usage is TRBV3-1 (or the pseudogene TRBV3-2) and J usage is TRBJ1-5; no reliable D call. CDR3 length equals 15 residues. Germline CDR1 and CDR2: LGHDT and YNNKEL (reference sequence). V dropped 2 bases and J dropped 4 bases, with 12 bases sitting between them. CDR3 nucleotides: TGTGCCAGCAGCCAATCGTCGCTACGGAATCAGCCCCAGCATTTT. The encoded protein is CASSQSSLRNQPQHF.

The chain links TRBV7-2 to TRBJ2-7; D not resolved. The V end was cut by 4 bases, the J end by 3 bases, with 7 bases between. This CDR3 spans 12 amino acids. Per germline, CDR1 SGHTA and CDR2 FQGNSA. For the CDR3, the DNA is TGTGCCAGCAGCTCCTACTTCTACGAGCAGTACTTC. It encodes CASSSYFYEQYF. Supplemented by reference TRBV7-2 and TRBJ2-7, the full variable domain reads GAGVSQSPSNKVTEKGKDVELRCDPISGHTALYWYRQSLGQGLEFLIYFQGNSAPDKSGLPSDRFSAERTGGSVSTLTIQRTQQEDSAVYLCASSSYFYEQYFGPGTRLTVT.